This paragraph covers one T cell receptor beta chain sequence. The target antigen is unknown. This sample stems from a study of cytomegalovirus exposure and HLA in healthy donors. The CDR3 has 15 amino acids. Germline V CDR1 and CDR2: SGHRS, YFSETQ. J was trimmed by 5 bases and V by 3 bases; bases with no gene match: 8. The study's findings and limits: There were some public TCRs occurring in many donors, but most TCR sequences were rare.

PCR used 60 Vbeta primers and 13 Jbeta primers. Sequencing used immunoSEQ multiplex PCR; TCRdb keeps in-frame clones, though not all of them. The record lists about 50,000 clones, of which the ten most abundant hold around 12%. The source is a man aged 18 to 30 in good health and CMV-seropositive. The chain combines TRBV5-1 with TRBJ2-5; 9 bases are a match to TRBD2. The sequencing sample was made of PBMCs. CDR3: CASSSPAGGGETQYF. The CDR3 DNA reads TGCGCCAGCAGCTCGCCAGCGGGGGGAGGGGAGACCCAGTACTTC.